Given below is one T cell receptor beta chain in context. This entry comes from a study of cytomegalovirus exposure and HLA in healthy donors. Sequenced by immunoSEQ multiplex PCR; TCRdb stores in-frame clones only, minus some. Found here are about 110,000 clones, over 75% of them singletons; the top ten hold roughly 3%. J lost 3 bases, V lost 1 base, and 3 bases had no gene match. Per the germline V gene, CDR1 is MGHRA and CDR2 is YSYEKL. The CDR3 consists of 16 residues. This rearrangement joins TRBV4-1 to TRBJ2-5; TRBD2 agrees at 12 bases. The sample consisted of PBMCs. This TCR came from a woman aged 18-29 years in good health and CMV-seronegative. The CDR3 sequence is CASSQGTSGDKETQYF. CDR3 DNA sequence: TGCGCCAGCAGCCAAGGGACTAGCGGGGATAAAGAGACCCAGTACTTC.